This TCR beta chain comes out of a study of blood T cell repertoires in COVID-19. Germline V gene lookup returns CDR1 MNHNS and CDR2 SASEGT. V shed 1 base and J shed 6 bases, with 7 bases lying between them. The length of the CDR3 is 13 residues. Original methodology: Amplification of reference gene primers was used by the study to estimate nucleated cell counts. The protocol was immunoSEQ multiplex PCR, while the TCRdb copy is restricted to in-frame clones and leaves out a portion. V and J calls plus clone size are reproduced from that table; the DNA served to infer D and trimming. Altogether some 310,000 clones are present, about nine tenths being singletons, with the ten largest covering 1%.

The sample taken for sequencing was peripheral blood. This sequence joins TRBV6-1 and TRBJ1-5, with D maybe TRBD1 (5 bases). This receptor was obtained from a man aged 45-65 years with active or convalescent COVID-19. The CDR3 loop reads CASSEVQGQPQHF. The CDR3 DNA sequence: TGTGCCAGCAGTGAAGTTCAGGGTCAGCCCCAGCATTTT.